One and the same sample provided the 20 T cell receptor beta chains below, sequenced in a study of regulatory T cells in long-lasting Graves disease (dated by TCRdb to the early 2020s). The library relied on multiplex PCR. Sequenced using an Illumina HiSeq 4000. TCR beta libraries were built with iRepertoire HTBI primers and Arm-PCR amplification of CDR3 regions. TCRdb redid the processing of the public reads, applying fastp at Q25 and MiXCR, and retained in-frame beta chains. Under each unique CDR3 protein, matching rows form one entry showing the most common genes and DNA. The sample contains 350,000 to 500,000 distinct CDR3 sequences, 14% of them found a single time. The top ten clones comprise about 15% of the sample. The sample's time point label, decoded: newly diagnosed GD, antithyroid drugs for less than 3 months. For both TCR sequencing and RNA sequencing, RNA was extracted from PBMCs in TRIzol.

These data were also filed under a second study, of T cells in Graves' hyperthyroidism and ophthalmopathy.

Material: peripheral blood mononuclear cells (PBMCs), obtained at new diagnosis, from a patient treated with antithyroid drugs. The receptor set was obtained from a woman between 45 and 65 years old with Graves disease. Donor details come from another sample of the same person, matched by shared clones.

This chain connects TRBV6-1 to TRBJ1-5; D is perhaps TRBD1 (6 bases). The germline V gene has CDR1 MNHNS and CDR2 SASEGT. The CDR3 is made up of 14 amino acids. Trimming removed 1 base at V and 6 bases at J, with 10 bases between. The CDR3 is CASSEGGASQPQHF. The CDR3 nucleotides are TGTGCCAGCAGTGAAGGGGGGGCGTCTCAGCCCCAGCATTTT.

There are a few counts of this clonotype. The chain employs TRBV6-4 and TRBJ1-6, with D possibly TRBD1 on 5 matching bases. Germline CDR1 is MRHNA and CDR2 is SNTAGT. The V end was cut by 4 bases, the J end by 5 bases, with 12 bases between. This CDR3 spans 15 amino acids. The CDR3 nucleotides are TGTGCCAGCAGTGGGGACGACAGTCATAATTCACCCCTCCACTTT. It translates to CASSGDDSHNSPLHF.

This clonotype was observed many times. The chain carries TRBV2 and TRBJ2-3; 10 bases align to TRBD2. This CDR3 has 15 amino acids. The germline CDR1 and CDR2 sequences are SNHLY and FYNNEI. J gave up 3 bases and V 11 bases, and 11 bases lay outside the gene matches. The CDR3 sequence: CAGTGLAGETDTQYF. DNA for the CDR3: TGTGCCGGTACAGGCCTAGCGGGAGAGACAGATACGCAGTATTTT.

The rearrangement uses TRBV5-1 and TRBJ2-6, with D perhaps TRBD1 (6 bases). With 3 bases removed from V and 7 bases from J, the gap between germline ends came to 8 bases. Germline CDR1 reads SGHRS; CDR2 reads YFSETQ. This CDR3 contains 13 residues. The CDR3 sequence is CASSSGQANVLTF. CDR3 sequence (DNA): TGCGCCAGCAGCTCGGGACAAGCCAACGTCCTGACTTTC.

Many counts were recorded for this clonotype. The chain couples TRBV6-1 to TRBJ2-3, with D possibly TRBD2 on 6 matching bases. V lost 3 bases to trimming and J lost 8 bases, with 12 bases between them. The CDR3 has 13 residues. Germline CDR1 MNHNS, CDR2 SASEGT. CDR3 nucleotide sequence: TGTGCCAGCAGTGATCCCGCAGCGGGTACGCAGTATTTT. Encoded protein: CASSDPAAGTQYF.

This clonotype was recorded many times. The V and J genes are TRBV7-2 and TRBJ2-7; TRBD2 matches 9 bases. The CDR3 extends over 15 amino acids. After removal of 5 bases from V and 4 bases from J, the junction contained 9 bases not matched to a gene. Germline V gene sequence: CDR1 SGHTA, CDR2 FQGNSA. The CDR3 here is CASSPAPGLAYEQYF. The CDR3 DNA follows: TGTGCCAGCAGCCCCGCACCGGGACTAGCTTACGAGCAGTACTTC.

This clonotype appeared a single time. A much bigger clone sits one base away, suggesting this may be a read error. This rearrangement joins TRBV6-1 to TRBJ2-3; D could derive from TRBD1 or TRBD2 (5 bases each). This CDR3 region has 15 residues. Germline CDR1 and CDR2: MNHNS and SASEGT. The CDR3 sequence is CANSEIGGSTDTQYF. CDR3 sequence (DNA): TGTGCCAACAGTGAAATTGGGGGAAGCACAGATACGCAGTATTTT.

This rearrangement joins TRBV5-1 to TRBJ2-5; 8 bases agree with TRBD2. Per the germline V gene, CDR1 is SGHRS and CDR2 is YFSETQ. The V segment lost 4 bases and the J segment 4 bases; nucleotides outside the gene matches: 9. The CDR3 sequence is 15 residues long. For the CDR3, the DNA is TGCGCCAGCAGCCAAACCGGGGGGGAAGGAGAGACCCAGTACTTC. It translates to CASSQTGGEGETQYF.

With respect to this clonotype: A much more abundant neighbour one base away suggests this may be a read error. This rearrangement joins TRBV28 to TRBJ1-1; TRBD1 might be the D (5 bases). Germline CDR1 reads MDHEN; CDR2 reads SYDVKM. This CDR3 is 14 amino acids long. The CDR3 nucleotides are TGTGTCAGCAGTTTAGCAGGGAGGAACACTGAAGCTTTCTTT. It codes for CVSSLAGRNTEAFF.

This chain uses TRBV29-1 with TRBJ1-1; unclear D gene. The ends were cut back, 4 bases at V and 1 base at J, with 10 bases in the middle. The CDR3 has 13 amino acids. Germline V gives CDR1 SQVTM, CDR2 ANQGSEA. The chain's CDR3 is CSVAPAGNTEAFF. The CDR3 DNA sequence: TGCAGCGTTGCGCCGGCGGGGAACACTGAAGCTTTCTTT.

This clonotype was picked up a small number of times. The CDR3: CASSKRADGANVLTF. CDR3 sequence (DNA): TGTGCCAGCAGTAAGCGGGCGGACGGGGCCAACGTCCTGACTTTC. V is TRBV27 and J is TRBJ2-6, with D tentatively TRBD2 (6 bases). Trimming took off 5 bases at V and 4 bases at J, with 12 bases between the two ends. Per the germline V gene, CDR1 is MNHEY and CDR2 is SMNVEV (reference sequence). CDR3 size: 15 residues.

In its sample, this clonotype was seen many times. The chain recombines TRBV5-1 with TRBJ1-1; no definite D call. CDR1 and CDR2 (germline): SGHRS, YFSETQ. Trimming pared 0 bases from V and 0 bases from J, leaving 15 bases between. The CDR3 covers 17 residues. The CDR3 spells CASSLVGGNAMNTEAFF. The CDR3 DNA reads TGCGCCAGCAGCTTGGTCGGTGGCAACGCAATGAACACTGAAGCTTTCTTT.

With respect to this clonotype: This may stem from a read error, because a much larger clone lies one nucleotide away. The CDR3 loop is CAGSRRDSYGYTF. The DNA of the CDR3 is TGTGCCGGCAGCCGCCGGGACAGCTATGGCTACACCTTC. This sequence joins TRBV2 and TRBJ1-2; 7 nucleotides match TRBD1. CDR1 is SNHLY, CDR2 FYNNEI, per germline. The CDR3 runs to 13 residues. The full variable domain, rest sourced from reference TRBV2 and TRBJ1-2, is EPEVTQTPSHQVTQMGQEVILRCVPISNHLYFYWYRQILGQKVEFLVSFYNNEISEKSEIFDDQFSVERPDGSNFTLKIRSTKLEDSAMYFCAGSRRDSYGYTFGSGTRLTVV.

The rearrangement uses TRBV20-1 and TRBJ2-1; D call uncertain. This CDR3 spans 12 amino acids. Germline CDR1 and CDR2: DFQATT and SNEGSKA (reference sequence). The V gene lost 6 bases and the J gene lost 0 bases, with 6 bases spanning the gap. CDR3 sequence: CSASTSYNEQFF. As DNA, the CDR3 is TGCAGTGCCAGTACCTCCTACAATGAGCAGTTCTTC.

This clonotype was observed a handful of times. The chain is built from TRBV6-2 or TRBV6-3 and TRBJ2-6; unclear D gene. CDR3 length: 16 amino acids. V was pared by 8 bases and J by 2 bases, with 16 bases between. Germline CDR1 is MNHEY and CDR2 is SVGEGT. CDR3 loop: CASGKGRVAGANVLTF. Here the CDR3 DNA reads TGTGCCAGCGGGAAAGGGCGTGTTGCTGGGGCCAACGTCCTGACTTTC.

Points on this clonotype: One junction end does not reproduce the germline sequence, and a read error may be involved. The genes are TRBV7-2 and TRBJ1-3; tentative D call: TRBD1 (5 bases). This CDR3 region has 15 residues. The germline CDR1 and CDR2 sequences are SGHTA and FQGNSA. CDR3 protein: CVSSLRVSGGNTIYF. For the CDR3, the DNA is TGTGTCAGCAGCCTCAGGGTGTCGGGAGGAAACACCATATATTTT.

This clonotype came up a few times. The chain links TRBV15 to TRBJ2-7; D is ambiguous. CDR1 is LNHNV and CDR2 is YYDKDF in the germline V gene (reference sequence). V was cut by 0 bases and J by 8 bases, with 14 bases left in between. The CDR3 runs to 14 residues. The CDR3 loop reads CATSRDASGSQQYF. The CDR3 DNA is TGTGCCACCAGCAGAGATGCATCAGGTTCGCAGCAGTACTTC.

In this sample, this clonotype turned up once. This could be a read error, since a much larger clone is one nucleotide away. Without the conserved terminal phenylalanine or tryptophan, this CDR3 likely stems from a read error. The chain uses TRBV12-3 or TRBV12-4 and TRBJ2-1, with D unclear. The V end lost 1 base, the J end lost 0 bases, and 7 bases lay between the germline ends. The length of the CDR3 is 15 residues. The CDR3 region is CASSLVIISYNEQFS. The DNA for the CDR3 is TGTGCCAGCAGTTTAGTGATTATCTCCTACAATGAGCAGTTCTCC.

This clonotype has only a few counts. With a much larger clone just one base away, this may be a read error. The chain couples TRBV5-5 to TRBJ2-5; 8 bases map to TRBD1. After removal of 4 bases from V and 7 bases from J, the junction contained 9 bases not matched to a gene. The CDR3 spans 14 residues. Germline V lookup: CDR1 SGHKS, CDR2 YYEKEE (reference sequence). CDR3 DNA sequence: TGTGCCAGCAGCCATCAGGGGGCTCGGGGGACCCAGTACTTC. Protein product: CASSHQGARGTQYF.

In this sample, this clonotype turned up many times. V and J are TRBV27 and TRBJ2-7; a weak D match, TRBD1 (6 bases). The V end lost 4 bases, the J end lost 7 bases, and 23 bases lay between the germline ends. The V gene's germline CDR1 is MNHEY and CDR2 SMNVEV (reference sequence). The CDR3 contains 16 residues. The CDR3 DNA is TGTGCCAGCAGTTATTCCTCTTATACAGGGAGATCGGAGCAGTACTTC. Its protein product is CASSYSSYTGRSEQYF.